One sample yielded the 32 T cell receptor beta chains listed below, sequenced in a study of early stage breast cancer tumors. Profiled with immunoSEQ multiplex PCR; TCRdb holds only in-frame clones, not every one. The table records fewer than 50,000 clones, about two thirds of them present only once. Sequenced input: blood. These receptor sequences come from a person aged 50-59 years with breast cancer.

The gene calls are TRBV5-1 and TRBJ2-1; 8 bases agree with TRBD2. The CDR3 has 18 amino acids. Germline CDR1 reads SGHRS; CDR2 reads YFSETQ. With V trimmed by 4 bases and J by 0 bases, 12 bases remained unmatched. CDR3 in amino acids: CASSLVGSGEHSYNEQFF. Written as DNA, the CDR3 is TGCGCCAGCAGCCTGGTGGGTAGCGGGGAACACTCCTACAATGAGCAGTTCTTC.

The chain joins TRBV18 to TRBJ1-1; TRBD1 matches 9 bases. Germline V gene data show CDR1 as KGHSH and CDR2 as LQKENI. The CDR3 extends over 14 amino acids. With 6 bases clipped from V and 6 bases from J, the junction kept 8 bases outside the gene matches. In nucleotides, the CDR3 is TGTGCCAGCTCTCCCGGGACAGGGAGGCCTGAAGCTTTCTTT. Its protein is CASSPGTGRPEAFF.

This sequence joins TRBV2 and TRBJ1-2; TRBD1 matches 8 bases. Germline V gene sequence: CDR1 SNHLY, CDR2 FYNNEI. There are 14 residues in the CDR3. V gave up 6 bases and J gave up 4 bases; unmatched junction bases: 7. As DNA, the CDR3 is TGTGCCAGCAGCCGCGCAGGGGGCAGCTATGGCTACACCTTC. Protein: CASSRAGGSYGYTF. Based on the CDR3 plus reference TRBV2 and TRBJ1-2, the full variable domain is EPEVTQTPSHQVTQMGQEVILRCVPISNHLYFYWYRQILGQKVEFLVSFYNNEISEKSEIFDDQFSVERPDGSNFTLKIRSTKLEDSAMYFCASSRAGGSYGYTFGSGTRLTVV.

Only one count was recorded for this clone. V and J are TRBV7-6 and TRBJ1-1; D is perhaps TRBD1 (6 bases). CDR3 length: 13 residues. Germline V gene sequence: CDR1 SGHVS, CDR2 FNYEAQ. With 4 bases removed from V and 7 bases from J, the gap between germline ends came to 13 bases. The CDR3 protein is CASSWEPQGEAFF. Written as DNA, the CDR3 is TGTGCCAGCAGCTGGGAACCACAGGGTGAAGCTTTCTTT.

This clone was detected a few times. This chain's CDR3 is CASSLGGWGPETQYF. CDR3 bases: TGTGCCAGCAGCCTGGGAGGGTGGGGTCCAGAGACCCAGTACTTC. The chain carries TRBV2 and TRBJ2-5, with 7 bases matching TRBD2. J gave up 4 bases and V 6 bases, and 11 bases lay outside the gene matches. The CDR3 totals 15 residues. In germline, CDR1 is SNHLY, CDR2 FYNNEI.

This chain joins TRBV10-3 and TRBJ1-1, with D maybe TRBD1 (6 bases). The CDR3 loop spans 14 amino acids. V was cut by 6 bases and J by 5 bases, with 16 bases left in between. The germline gives CDR1 ENHRY, CDR2 SYGVKD. Here the CDR3 reads CAISIQGLGTEAFF. In DNA form, the CDR3 reads TGTGCCATCAGCATACAGGGTCTAGGGACTGAAGCTTTCTTT.

The chain is built from TRBV5-6 and TRBJ2-7, with TRBD2 identical over 9 bases. The CDR3 consists of 15 residues. V lost 4 bases and J lost 3; bases outside the gene matches: 8. Germline CDR1 is SGHDT and CDR2 is YYEEEE. CDR3 nucleotides: TGTGCCAGCAGCCCTCGGGGAGCGGGAGGCTACGAGCAGTACTTC. Translation gives CASSPRGAGGYEQYF.

This rearrangement joins TRBV2 to TRBJ2-7, with D unresolved. Trimming took off 7 bases at V and 4 bases at J, with 11 bases between the two ends. The CDR3 totals 12 residues. Germline V gene sequence: CDR1 SNHLY, CDR2 FYNNEI. CDR3 in amino acids: CASTEPSYEQYF. In nucleotides, the CDR3 is TGTGCCAGCACCGAACCGAGTTACGAGCAGTACTTC.

This chain uses TRBV9 with TRBJ1-3, with TRBD1 matching 7 bases. CDR1 SGDLS and CDR2 YYNGEE come from the germline V gene. Unmatched junction bases numbered 10, after V lost 3 bases and J lost 4 bases. The CDR3 is 16 amino acids. The CDR3 reads CASSEGTASWGNTIYF. Here the CDR3 DNA reads TGTGCCAGCAGCGAGGGGACAGCCTCCTGGGGAAACACCATATATTTT.

The chain couples TRBV29-1 to TRBJ2-7; TRBD1 matches 9 bases. The length of the CDR3 is 14 residues. The V gene end was trimmed by 8 bases and the J gene end by 2 bases; junction bases not matched to a gene: 10. Germline lookup yields CDR1 SQVTM and CDR2 ANQGSEA. CDR3 nucleotide sequence: TGCAGCTTTACTGCCGGGACAGGGCCCTACGAGCAGTACTTC. Its translation: CSFTAGTGPYEQYF.

This clone occurred a few times. The genes are TRBV11-2 and TRBJ2-2; the match to TRBD2 covers 9 bases. With V trimmed by 1 base and J by 6 bases, 0 bases remained unmatched. The CDR3 consists of 14 residues. Looked up from germline, CDR1 is SGHAT and CDR2 is FQNNGV. The CDR3 nucleotides are TGTGCCAGCAGCTTAGGGACTAGCGCCGGGGAGCTGTTTTTT. This gives the protein CASSLGTSAGELFF.

The chain combines TRBV4-1 with TRBJ2-3; tentative D call: TRBD1 (5 bases). CDR3 size: 13 residues. V was pared by 9 bases and J by 2 bases, with 12 bases between. The germline V gene encodes CDR1 MGHRA and CDR2 YSYEKL. CDR3 coding DNA: TGCGCCAGTACCGACAGAAACACAGATACGCAGTATTTT. Its translation: CASTDRNTDTQYF.

The chain recombines TRBV28 with TRBJ1-1; D remains ambiguous. V was cut by 5 bases and J by 0 bases, with 10 bases left in between. The CDR3 loop spans 14 amino acids. Per the germline V gene, CDR1 is MDHEN and CDR2 is SYDVKM. The CDR3 sequence: CASSRGGMNTEAFF. The DNA for the CDR3 is TGTGCCAGCAGTAGAGGAGGGATGAACACTGAAGCTTTCTTT.

This chain's CDR3 is CASSTQRGNEQFF. The CDR3 nucleotides are TGTGCCAGTAGTACTCAGAGGGGGAATGAGCAGTTCTTC. This chain links TRBV19 with TRBJ2-1, with TRBD1 as a possible D gene (6 bases). The germline V and J ends were trimmed by 4 bases and 7 bases, with 11 bases remaining between them. The CDR3 loop spans 13 amino acids. Germline lookup yields CDR1 LNHDA and CDR2 SQIVND (reference sequence).

The chain uses TRBV2 and TRBJ1-1; D remains unclear. Per germline, CDR1 SNHLY and CDR2 FYNNEI. Between the trimmed V and J ends, which lost 4 bases and 0 bases, there was a span of 12 bases. The CDR3 is made up of 15 amino acids. The CDR3: CASSVAGVMNTEAFF. The CDR3 region has the DNA TGTGCCAGCAGTGTAGCGGGAGTTATGAACACTGAAGCTTTCTTT. Full variable domain (outside the CDR3, taken from reference TRBV2 and TRBJ1-1): EPEVTQTPSHQVTQMGQEVILRCVPISNHLYFYWYRQILGQKVEFLVSFYNNEISEKSEIFDDQFSVERPDGSNFTLKIRSTKLEDSAMYFCASSVAGVMNTEAFFGQGTRLTVV.

This rearrangement joins TRBV6-1 to TRBJ1-2; no reliable D call. The CDR3 sequence is 14 residues long. CDR1 MNHNS and CDR2 SASEGT come from the germline V gene. V was trimmed by 11 bases and J by 6 bases, leaving 22 bases between them. CDR3 coding DNA: TGTGCCTTGACCCCCGGGAGACCCCGTAATGGCTACACCTTC. Residues: CALTPGRPRNGYTF.

The chain is built from TRBV7-8 and TRBJ2-3, with D maybe TRBD2 (6 bases). This CDR3 comprises 14 residues. Per germline, CDR1 SGHVS and CDR2 FQNEAQ. Deletions cut 8 bases from V and 0 bases from J, with 12 bases between. CDR3 bases: TGTGCCAGCCTCAAGGGGAGGAGCACAGATACGCAGTATTTT. It codes for CASLKGRSTDTQYF.

This sequence joins TRBV6-6 and TRBJ2-5, with D hard to call. V was trimmed by 7 bases and J by 5 bases, leaving 8 bases between them. Germline V CDR1 and CDR2: MNHNY, SVGAGI (reference sequence). The CDR3 runs to 11 residues. Here the CDR3 DNA reads TGTGCCAGCACTAACGGGGAGACCCAGTACTTC. Amino acids: CASTNGETQYF.

The chain is built from TRBV25-1 and TRBJ1-3; tentatively, D is TRBD1 (5 bases). The CDR3 has 15 amino acids. Germline values: CDR1 MGHDK, CDR2 SYGVNS. Trimming shortened V by 3 bases and J by 2 bases, and 11 bases separated the two germline ends. The DNA of the CDR3 is TGTGCCAGCAGTGAGCAGGGACTTGCTGGAAACACCATATATTTT. It yields the protein CASSEQGLAGNTIYF.

This chain connects TRBV25-1 to TRBJ1-1; tentatively, D is TRBD1 (6 bases). With 7 bases removed from V and 5 bases from J, the gap between germline ends came to 20 bases. This CDR3 spans 15 amino acids. Looked up from germline, CDR1 is MGHDK and CDR2 is SYGVNS. The chain's CDR3 is CASTKGGAQGTEAFF. DNA of the CDR3: TGTGCCAGCACCAAGGGGGGGGCACAAGGGACTGAAGCTTTCTTT.

In its sample, this clone was seen a few times. The V and J genes are TRBV11-2 and TRBJ2-2; TRBD2 might be the D (6 bases). Trimming cost V 6 bases and J 9 bases, with 20 bases left between them. The CDR3 has 15 residues. Per germline, CDR1 SGHAT and CDR2 FQNNGV. In DNA, the CDR3 is TGTGCCAGCAGGTTTACTGCCGGGACTCACAGGGAGCTGTTTTTT. It yields the protein CASRFTAGTHRELFF.

This chain links TRBV2 with TRBJ2-2; D ambiguous. Germline V gives CDR1 SNHLY, CDR2 FYNNEI. V shed 2 bases and J shed 3 bases, with 10 bases lying between them. CDR3 length equals 15 residues. The CDR3 DNA follows: TGTGCCAGCAGTGAATCCAGCGTCTACACCGGGGAGCTGTTTTTT. Its protein product is CASSESSVYTGELFF.

This CDR3 reads CASSQATSGFAGELFF. The CDR3 DNA reads as TGCGCCAGCAGCCAAGCGACTAGCGGGTTCGCCGGGGAGCTGTTTTTT. J is TRBJ2-2 and V is TRBV4-1; 10 bases fit TRBD2. Per germline, CDR1 MGHRA and CDR2 YSYEKL. V was clipped by 1 base and J by 6 bases; unmatched bases: 5. This CDR3 comprises 16 residues.

This clone appeared a few times. The chain employs TRBV6-6 and TRBJ1-2; weak D call: TRBD1 (6 bases). Germline loops: CDR1 MNHNY, CDR2 SVGAGI (reference sequence). The CDR3 length is 12 residues. V was shortened by 6 bases and J by 7 bases, with 12 bases between the two germline ends. The CDR3 loop is CASSHRDGGYTF. The CDR3, as DNA: TGTGCCAGCAGCCACAGGGATGGTGGCTACACCTTC.

The rearrangement joins TRBV5-1 to TRBJ2-2, with 9 bases matching TRBD1. Trimming cost V 0 bases and J 3 bases; bases outside gene matches: 3. The CDR3 extends over 16 amino acids. Germline V gene lookup returns CDR1 SGHRS and CDR2 YFSETQ. The CDR3 region has the DNA TGCGCCAGCAGCTTGGACAGGGGGCGTGACACCGGGGAGCTGTTTTTT. Translation gives CASSLDRGRDTGELFF.

V usage is TRBV11-2 and J usage is TRBJ2-1; 7 positions agree with TRBD2. Per the germline V gene, CDR1 is SGHAT and CDR2 is FQNNGV. CDR3 length: 18 residues. The junction had 18 bases not matched to a gene; V was cut back by 5 bases and J by 5 bases. CDR3 amino acids: CASSPDGPRGDLHNEQFF. The CDR3 DNA sequence: TGTGCCAGCAGCCCAGACGGACCCCGGGGGGACCTTCACAATGAGCAGTTCTTC.

This clone was seen a handful of times. The chain joins TRBV18 to TRBJ2-5, with 8 nucleotides matching TRBD1. Germline CDR1 and CDR2: KGHSH and LQKENI. Trimming at V came to 6 bases and at J to 6 bases, leaving 9 bases not matched to a gene. CDR3 length equals 14 residues. CDR3 sequence (DNA): TGTGCCAGCTCCTTCGAACAGGGGGGAAAGACCCAGTACTTC. Translation gives CASSFEQGGKTQYF.

The chain joins TRBV11-2 to TRBJ2-5; D unresolved. The CDR3 totals 11 residues. The V gene lost 5 bases and the J gene lost 5 bases, with 6 bases spanning the gap. Looked up from germline, CDR1 is SGHAT and CDR2 is FQNNGV. The CDR3 loop is CASSLGETQYF. The CDR3 region has the DNA TGTGCCAGCAGCCTCGGGGAGACCCAGTACTTC.

In this sample, this clone turned up a few times. The chain recombines TRBV4-2 with TRBJ1-5, with TRBD1 identical over 7 bases. Trimming at V came to 2 bases and at J to 0 bases, leaving 1 base not matched to a gene. Germline-derived CDR1 and CDR2 are LGHNA and YNFKEQ. The CDR3 consists of 15 residues. The CDR3 here is CASSQRDSSNQPQHF. CDR3 DNA sequence: TGTGCCAGCAGCCAACGGGACAGTAGCAATCAGCCCCAGCATTTT.

This clone has only a few counts. This rearrangement joins TRBV11-2 to TRBJ2-7; 8 positions agree with TRBD2. Germline lookup yields CDR1 SGHAT and CDR2 FQNNGV. This CDR3 is built from 13 residues. V shed 0 bases, J shed 7 bases, and the junction held 2 bases outside the gene matches. CDR3 loop: CASSLDAGGEQYV. CDR3 bases: TGTGCCAGCAGCTTAGATGCGGGGGGTGAGCAGTACGTC.

A single count supports this clone. The chain links TRBV5-1 to TRBJ2-5, with TRBD2 as a possible D gene (5 bases). V was pared by 0 bases and J by 5 bases, with 14 bases between. Germline V gene data show CDR1 as SGHRS and CDR2 as YFSETQ. CDR3 length: 15 residues. The chain's CDR3 is CASSLAFARGETQYF. The CDR3 nucleotides are TGCGCCAGCAGCTTGGCGTTCGCCAGAGGGGAGACCCAGTACTTC.

This clone was seen once. The chain combines TRBV28 with TRBJ2-7; TRBD2 is a possible D gene (5 bases). The CDR3 has 14 amino acids. V was trimmed by 6 bases and J by 1 base, leaving 13 bases between them. Germline values: CDR1 MDHEN, CDR2 SYDVKM. CDR3 amino acids: CASRAYRESYEQYF. DNA of the CDR3: TGTGCCAGCAGGGCGTATCGGGAATCCTACGAGCAGTACTTC.